This T cell receptor beta chain was recovered during a study of cytomegalovirus exposure and HLA in healthy donors. A word on this clone: Its antigen is undetermined.

General study findings and limits: An assumption of roughly uniform sequencing depth across donors underlay the presence/absence analyses. The study designated fewer than 200 TCR beta chains cytomegalovirus-associated.

J lost 6 bases, V lost 4 bases, and 9 bases had no gene match. The CDR3 length is 14 residues. Looked up from germline, CDR1 is SQVTM and CDR2 is ANQGSEA. The PCR was carried out with 60 Vbeta primers and 13 Jbeta primers. Profiling relied on immunoSEQ multiplex PCR, and the TCRdb table lists in-frame clones only, not all of them. The sample includes 200,000 to 250,000 clones, approximately 81% of them seen just once. This receptor was identified in a girl aged 2-10 years in good health and CMV-seronegative. The sequenced sample consisted of PBMCs. The chain uses TRBV29-1 and TRBJ1-1, with 9 bases matching TRBD1. The CDR3 sequence is CSVGPGTGSPEAFF. The CDR3 DNA reads TGCAGCGTTGGGCCCGGGACAGGGAGCCCTGAAGCTTTCTTT.